The clone carrying this T cell receptor beta chain has only a few counts. What it binds is not known. The CDR3 loop spans 16 amino acids. With V trimmed by 4 bases and J by 3 bases, 5 bases remained unmatched. The entry originates in a study of T cells after yellow fever vaccination. Study-wide context: In the case of low-cell-number fractions, SMART-Seq v4 Ultra Low Input was used for preparation.

Study findings and constraints: Weaker in magnitude, the secondary response showed a faster peak on day 5 versus 15. Clonotypes appearing in both CD4 and CD8 compartments existed, and their share was small.

Production of TCR cDNA was by 5'RACE template switching, which also added a universal primer site and UMIs. Using its own MiXCR run on the 5' RACE reads, TCRdb lists one record per CDR3 protein. The sample carries approximately 250,000 distinct CDR3 sequences, about 3.5% recorded once. The sequence was collected from a man aged 18-30 years who received the YFV17D yellow fever vaccine. This sequence joins TRBV12-3 or TRBV12-4 and TRBJ2-2, with 10 bases matching TRBD2. The specimen comprised PBMCs, sampled 15 days after the yellow fever booster vaccination. The CDR3 sequence: CASSWASGGHTGELFF. The DNA of the CDR3 is TGTGCCAGCAGTTGGGCTAGCGGGGGACACACCGGGGAGCTGTTTTTT.